Listed below are T cell receptor beta chains from one sample, sequenced in a study. Each CDR3 protein is one row after TCRdb ran MiXCR on the RT-PCR reads. The sample has more than 550,000 distinct CDR3 sequences; 13% to 15% are singletons. The sample was memory CD4+ T cells from blood. The receptors were sampled from a female donor in good health, serving as a healthy control. The conserved cysteine and the conserved F or W are not part of the CDR3 here. Some rows mark clone size as missing; the rest say once, few, many or name a class of expanded clone.

j_call,v_call,clone_size,cdr3_aa
TRBJ1-1,TRBV20-1,many,SASKYMNTEAF
TRBJ2-1,TRBV5-4,-,ASSQEVALGEQF
TRBJ1-5,TRBV15,-,ATSSRDKGNQPQH
TRBJ1-1,TRBV10-3,many,AIRQGANTEAF
TRBJ2-5,TRBV7-2,few,ASSPVTSGTQY
TRBJ1-2,TRBV20-1,few,SAIASAINYGYT
TRBJ2-1,TRBV20-1,few,SAGGGLGIGNEQF
TRBJ1-2,TRBV7-2,many,ASSSTGGSYGYT
TRBJ1-3,TRBV10-3,few,AISAATSGNTIY
TRBJ2-5,TRBV5-1,many,ASSLDAEETQY
TRBJ2-1,TRBV20-1,few,SALTGTGGSYNEQF
TRBJ2-7,TRBV28,-,ASSFYLRGKGYEQY
TRBJ2-1,TRBV10-3,-,SISYGSSYNEQF
TRBJ1-1,TRBV12-3/TRBV12-4,many,ASSTRPKAAF
TRBJ2-3,TRBV12-3/TRBV12-4,many,ASSEGLAVTQY
TRBJ2-3,TRBV7-9,many,ASSPGGSSTDTQY
TRBJ2-6,TRBV5-6,-,ASSSPSSWQSGANVLT